The T cell receptor beta chain under discussion was sequenced for a study of blood T cell repertoires in COVID-19. Study information: There were acute and convalescent COVID-19 samples, and they came from the United States, Italy and Spain.

Study processing details: The assay estimated nucleated cells by amplifying reference gene primers. Generated by immunoSEQ multiplex PCR, the TCRdb table keeps only in-frame clones and is missing some. V, J and clone size derive from that table, while D and trimming were established from the DNA sequence. Of some 250,000 clones in the sample, around four fifths were seen once. Germline values: CDR1 SGHRS, CDR2 YFSETQ. V lost 2 bases, J lost 3 bases, and 10 bases lay in between. The CDR3 length is 14 residues. This receptor was taken from a man younger than 40 who had recovered from COVID-19. The chain carries TRBV5-1 and TRBJ2-3; no clear D gene. The sequenced sample consisted of peripheral blood. This chain's CDR3 is CASSFTSGTDTQYF. CDR3 coding DNA: TGCGCCAGCAGCTTCACCTCCGGGACAGATACGCAGTATTTT.